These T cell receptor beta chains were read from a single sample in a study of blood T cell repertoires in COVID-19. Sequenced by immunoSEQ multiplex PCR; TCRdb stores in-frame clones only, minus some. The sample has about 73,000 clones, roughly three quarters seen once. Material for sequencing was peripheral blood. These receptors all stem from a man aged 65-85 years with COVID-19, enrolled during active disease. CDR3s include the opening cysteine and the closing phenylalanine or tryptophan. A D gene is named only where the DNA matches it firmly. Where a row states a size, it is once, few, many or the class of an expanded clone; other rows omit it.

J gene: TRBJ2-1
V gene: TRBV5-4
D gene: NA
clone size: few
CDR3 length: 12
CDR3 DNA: TGTGCCAGCAGCTTGGGGAGAGGGGAGCAGTTCTTC
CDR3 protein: CASSLGRGEQFF

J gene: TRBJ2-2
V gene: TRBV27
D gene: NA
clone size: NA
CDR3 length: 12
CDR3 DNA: TGTGCCAGCAGTAAGCCGGCCGGGGAGCTGTTTTTT
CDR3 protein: CASSKPAGELFF

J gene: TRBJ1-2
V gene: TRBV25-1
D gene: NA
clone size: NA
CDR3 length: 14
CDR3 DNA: TGTGCCAGCAGTGACCTAGCGGGGAACTATGGCTACACCTTC
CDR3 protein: CASSDLAGNYGYTF

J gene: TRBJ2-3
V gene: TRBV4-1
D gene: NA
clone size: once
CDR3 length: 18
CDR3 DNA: TGCGCCAGCAGCCAAGATGCCCTTAGGGGGAGCCACACAGATACGCAGTATTTT
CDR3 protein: CASSQDALRGSHTDTQYF

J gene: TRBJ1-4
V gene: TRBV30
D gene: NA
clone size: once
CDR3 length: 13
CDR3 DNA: TGTGCCGCTCCCACCGGACACAATGAAAAACTGTTTTTT
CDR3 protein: CAAPTGHNEKLFF

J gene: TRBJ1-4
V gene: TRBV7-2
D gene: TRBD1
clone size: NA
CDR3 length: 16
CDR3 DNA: TGTGCCAGCAGCATCAGGACCCGACAGGGTGATGAAAAACTGTTTTTT
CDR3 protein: CASSIRTRQGDEKLFF

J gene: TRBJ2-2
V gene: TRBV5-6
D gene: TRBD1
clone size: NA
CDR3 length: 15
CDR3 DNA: TGTGCCAGCAGTCTCGGGGCAGGGGGCACCGGGGAGCTGTTTTTT
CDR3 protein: CASSLGAGGTGELFF

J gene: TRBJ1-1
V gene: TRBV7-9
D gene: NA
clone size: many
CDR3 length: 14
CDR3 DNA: TGTGCCAGCAGCTTACCCCAGGATGGCACTGAAGCTTTCTTT
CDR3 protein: CASSLPQDGTEAFF

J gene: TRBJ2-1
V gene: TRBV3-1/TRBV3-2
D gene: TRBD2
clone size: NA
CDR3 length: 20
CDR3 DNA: TGTGCCAGCAGCCAAGATCGATCCGAGACTAGCGGGGACTCCTACAATGAGCAGTTCTTC
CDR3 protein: CASSQDRSETSGDSYNEQFF

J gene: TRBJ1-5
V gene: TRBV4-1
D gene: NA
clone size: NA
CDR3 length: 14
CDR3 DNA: TGCGCCAGCAGTCAAAGCCATAGCAATCAGCCCCAGCATTTT
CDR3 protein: CASSQSHSNQPQHF

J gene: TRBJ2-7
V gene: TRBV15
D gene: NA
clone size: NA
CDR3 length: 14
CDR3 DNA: TGTGCCACCAGCAGAGAGACTAGTGGCTACGAGCAGTACTTC
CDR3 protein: CATSRETSGYEQYF

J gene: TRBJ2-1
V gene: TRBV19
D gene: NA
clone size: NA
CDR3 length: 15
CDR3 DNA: TGTGCCAGTAGTTCCGGGACTCTCTCCTACAATGAGCAGTTCTTC
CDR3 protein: CASSSGTLSYNEQFF

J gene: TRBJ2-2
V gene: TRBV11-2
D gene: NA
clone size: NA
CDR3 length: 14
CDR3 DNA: TGTGCCAGCAGTATCGGGGGAAACACCGGGGAGCTGTTTTTT
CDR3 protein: CASSIGGNTGELFF

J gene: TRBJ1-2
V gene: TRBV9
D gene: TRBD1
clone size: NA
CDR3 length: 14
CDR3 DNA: TGTGCCAGCAGCGTACTGGAGACAGGGGTGGGCTACACCTTC
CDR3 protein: CASSVLETGVGYTF

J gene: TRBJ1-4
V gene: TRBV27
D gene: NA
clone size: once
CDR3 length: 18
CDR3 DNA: TGTGCCAGCAGTTCCCGACAGAGCACTTCTTCAACTAATGAAAAACTGTTTTTT
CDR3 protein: CASSSRQSTSSTNEKLFF

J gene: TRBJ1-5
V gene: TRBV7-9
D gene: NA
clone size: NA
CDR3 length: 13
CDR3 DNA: TGTGCCAGCAGCTTTTCCGGGGATCAGCCCCAGCATTTT
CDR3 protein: CASSFSGDQPQHF

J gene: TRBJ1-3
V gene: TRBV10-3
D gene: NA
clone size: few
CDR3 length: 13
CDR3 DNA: TGTGCCATCACCCGGGACTCTGGAAACACCATATATTTT
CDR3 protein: CAITRDSGNTIYF